This T cell receptor beta chain was sequenced during a study of cytomegalovirus exposure and HLA in healthy donors. General study results and limits: Sequences of the TCR beta chain were said to predict the HLA-A and HLA-B alleles of most subjects accurately.

Both 60 Vbeta primers and 13 Jbeta primers went into the PCR. Produced via immunoSEQ multiplex PCR; TCRdb's table is partial and in-frame only. The profile shows about 230,000 clones, roughly 84% of them singletons. As regards this clone: Its antigen is currently unknown.

The CDR3 is made up of 15 amino acids. CDR1 is MDHEN and CDR2 is SYDVKM in the germline V gene. Between the trimmed V and J ends, which lost 2 bases and 0 bases, there was a span of 8 bases. V usage is TRBV28 and J usage is TRBJ2-1; the D is unclear. The sequence derives from a human donor in good health. The source material was PBMCs. This CDR3 is CASSLAISSYNEQFF. CDR3 coding DNA: TGTGCCAGCAGTTTAGCGATAAGCTCCTACAATGAGCAGTTCTTC.